These 6 T cell receptor beta chains were all obtained from the same sample, sequenced in a study of T cell repertoires in cytomegalovirus infection. TCRdb recomputed calls from the reads with MiXCR, one row per CDR3 protein. The sample records more than 150,000 distinct CDR3 sequences, around 24% being singletons. Sequencing was performed on PBMCs. The receptors originated from a human donor in good health (CMV status not recorded). Some clones in this sample may be carry-over from other donors' samples.

The chain recombines TRBV29-1 with TRBJ1-1; 10 positions agree with TRBD1. V lost 4 bases and J lost 11; bases outside the gene matches: 7. Germline CDR1 and CDR2: SQVTM and ANQGSEA. The CDR3 totals 12 residues. CDR3 in amino acids: CSVVLDRGFAFF. The DNA for the CDR3 is TGCAGCGTTGTGTTGGACAGGGGGTTCGCTTTCTTT.

This clonotype was seen a handful of times. The chain joins TRBV6-2 or TRBV6-3 to TRBJ2-7, with D possibly matching TRBD2 (6 bases). This CDR3 is 15 amino acids long. V was clipped by 7 bases and J by 5 bases, with 21 bases between them. From germline, CDR1 is MNHEY and CDR2 SVGEGT. CDR3 in amino acids: CASKTTGTPRDEQYF. CDR3 nucleotides: TGTGCCAGCAAAACTACCGGGACTCCCAGGGACGAGCAGTACTTC.

The chain joins TRBV11-1 to TRBJ1-2; 7 bases align to TRBD1. The V segment lost 5 bases and the J segment 7 bases; nucleotides outside the gene matches: 7. The CDR3 loop spans 13 amino acids. Germline V gene data show CDR1 as SGHAT and CDR2 as FQDESV (reference sequence). The CDR3 DNA reads as TGTGCCAGCAGCCCTTCGACAGGGATTGGCTACACCTTC. This sequence encodes CASSPSTGIGYTF.

Concerning this clonotype: The junction departs from germline at one end; a sequencing error may be responsible. The CDR3 nucleotides are TGTGCCAACAGCCCGGGTTGGGACTCCCCCTACTTC. It yields the protein CANSPGWDSPYF. The chain is built from TRBV7-9 and TRBJ2-7; maybe TRBD2 (6 bases). CDR3 length equals 12 residues. Germline V gives CDR1 SEHNR, CDR2 FQNEAQ (reference sequence). Based on the CDR3 plus reference TRBV7-9 and TRBJ2-7, the full variable domain is DTGVSQNPRHKITKRGQNVTFRCDPISEHNRLYWYRQTLGQGPEFLTYFQNEAQLEKSRLLSDRFSAERPKGSFSTLEIQRTEQGDSAMYLCANSPGWDSPYFGPGTRLTVT.

The chain couples TRBV7-9 to TRBJ2-1; D is uncertain. The CDR3 length is 12 residues. Germline CDR1 SEHNR, CDR2 FQNEAQ (reference sequence). Trimming stripped 0 bases from V and 7 bases from J, with 4 bases between. CDR3 in DNA: TGTGCCAGCAGCTTAGCGGTTAATGAGCAGTTCTTC. Its translation: CASSLAVNEQFF.

This rearrangement joins TRBV4-1 to TRBJ1-5; D unresolved. The V end was cut by 0 bases, the J end by 0 bases, with 6 bases between. The CDR3 runs 15 residues. Germline V lookup: CDR1 MGHRA, CDR2 YSYEKL. The CDR3 nucleotides read TGCGCCAGCAGCCAAGACTTTAATAGCAATCAGCCCCAGCATTTT. Its translation is CASSQDFNSNQPQHF.